Below are 15 T cell receptor beta chains sequenced from a single sample in a study of blood T cell repertoires in COVID-19. The table came from immunoSEQ multiplex PCR; TCRdb's copy has only in-frame clones and leaves some out. The data hold 200,000 to 250,000 clones, with roughly 88% observed a single time. Sequencing used peripheral blood. Every receptor here comes from a man younger than 35 with active or convalescent COVID-19.

This clone was recorded at least ten times. This chain joins TRBV7-9 and TRBJ2-1; 9 bases map to TRBD2. CDR3 length equals 18 residues. V shed 3 bases, J shed 0 bases, and the junction held 9 bases outside the gene matches. Germline CDR1 and CDR2: SEHNR and FQNEAQ (reference sequence). For the CDR3, the DNA is TGTGCCAGCAGCTTGGGAGTAGCGGGAGAAAGCTCCTACAATGAGCAGTTCTTC. Its translation is CASSLGVAGESSYNEQFF.

The chain has TRBV7-9 and TRBJ2-3, with 13 bases fitting TRBD2. The J segment lost 1 base and the V segment lost 1 base, leaving 2 bases of the junction unmatched. CDR1 and CDR2 from the germline V gene are SEHNR and FQNEAQ (reference sequence). The CDR3 spans 17 residues. CDR3 amino acids: CASSLGGLAGGTDTQYF. The CDR3 DNA sequence: TGTGCCAGCAGCTTAGGAGGACTAGCGGGAGGCACAGATACGCAGTATTTT.

The V gene is TRBV12-3 or TRBV12-4, the J gene TRBJ2-7, with TRBD2 as a possible D gene (6 bases). The CDR3 consists of 13 residues. The V end lost 6 bases, the J end lost 0 bases, and 9 bases lay between the germline ends. This CDR3 reads CASRYSGSYEQYF. CDR3 nucleotides: TGTGCCAGCAGGTATAGCGGCTCCTACGAGCAGTACTTC.

V is TRBV4-1 and J is TRBJ1-1, with TRBD1 matching over 9 bases. The CDR3 has 15 amino acids. V lost 2 bases, J lost 4 bases, and 5 bases stayed unmatched. The germline gives CDR1 MGHRA, CDR2 YSYEKL. CDR3 residues: CASSQWGQGGTEAFF. CDR3 bases: TGCGCCAGCAGCCAATGGGGACAGGGCGGCACTGAAGCTTTCTTT.

V gene TRBV25-1 combines with J gene TRBJ1-6; D is uncertain. Trimming left V 2 bases short and J 10 bases short, with 15 bases between. The CDR3 has 15 residues. Germline values: CDR1 MGHDK, CDR2 SYGVNS. CDR3 region: CASSENRRVESPLHF. CDR3 nucleotides: TGTGCCAGCAGTGAAAACCGACGGGTCGAATCACCCCTCCACTTT.

This clone was seen once. CDR3 sequence reads: CASRGAGSTYEQYF. The DNA for the CDR3 is TGTGCCAGCAGAGGGGCAGGGTCGACCTACGAGCAGTACTTC. The chain employs TRBV5-6 and TRBJ2-7; D may be TRBD1 (5 bases). In germline, CDR1 is SGHDT, CDR2 YYEEEE. The CDR3 totals 14 residues. The ends were cut back, 5 bases at V and 2 bases at J, with 14 bases in the middle. The entire variable domain, with the rest obtained from reference TRBV5-6 and TRBJ2-7, is as follows: DAGVTQSPTHLIKTRGQQVTLRCSPKSGHDTVSWYQQALGQGPQFIFQYYEEEERQRGNFPDRFSGHQFPNYSSELNVNALLLGDSALYLCASRGAGSTYEQYFGPGTRLTVT.

The rearrangement uses TRBV28 and TRBJ1-4, with D unclear. The V end was cut by 6 bases, the J end by 7 bases, with 18 bases between. From germline, CDR1 is MDHEN and CDR2 SYDVKM. The CDR3 length is 15 residues. This CDR3 is CASSRNPIHSEKLFF. The CDR3 nucleotides read TGTGCCAGCAGCCGAAACCCTATCCACTCTGAAAAACTGTTTTTT.

This chain joins TRBV7-9 and TRBJ1-6; D unclear. This CDR3 comprises 15 residues. Looked up from germline, CDR1 is SEHNR and CDR2 is FQNEAQ (reference sequence). V gave up 7 bases and J gave up 7 bases, with 17 bases separating them. The CDR3 protein is CASKQLDGSNSPLHF. Written as DNA, the CDR3 is TGTGCCAGCAAACAGCTTGACGGATCCAATTCACCCCTCCACTTT. Looking up the rest from reference TRBV7-9 and TRBJ1-6 gives the full variable domain: DTGVSQNPRHKITKRGQNVTFRCDPISEHNRLYWYRQTLGQGPEFLTYFQNEAQLEKSRLLSDRFSAERPKGSFSTLEIQRTEQGDSAMYLCASKQLDGSNSPLHFGNGTRLTVT.

The rearrangement links TRBV19 to TRBJ1-5, with TRBD1 matching 8 bases. Germline trimming cut 3 bases from V and 2 bases from J; bases unmatched to any gene: 9. This CDR3 has 17 residues. Germline CDR1 LNHDA, CDR2 SQIVND (reference sequence). The CDR3 DNA reads as TGTGCCAGTAGTATCAGACAGGGGAGTCGAGGCAATCAGCCCCAGCATTTT. This sequence encodes CASSIRQGSRGNQPQHF.

In regard to this clone: One end of the junction is discordant with germline, which a read error may explain. The chain is built from TRBV6-2 or TRBV6-3 and TRBJ1-4, with TRBD1 identical over 7 bases. Germline V gene sequence: CDR1 MNHEY, CDR2 SVGEGT. This CDR3 has 12 amino acids. DNA of the CDR3: TGTGCCAGCAGTTACAGGTCGGGACAGAGGATTTTT. It translates to CASSYRSGQRIF.

The chain is built from TRBV11-2 and TRBJ1-1, with D possibly being TRBD1 (5 bases). The CDR3 has 12 residues. V was trimmed by 5 bases and J by 9 bases, leaving 13 bases between them. Per germline, CDR1 SGHAT and CDR2 FQNNGV. This CDR3 is CASSLGRGKAFF. As DNA, the CDR3 is TGTGCCAGCAGCCTGGGGCGGGGAAAAGCTTTCTTT.

The chain links TRBV27 to TRBJ2-6, with 9 nucleotides matching TRBD1. CDR1 MNHEY and CDR2 SMNVEV come from the germline V gene (reference sequence). CDR3 size: 14 residues. Trimming took 8 bases from V and 2 from J; bases not matched to a gene: 1. For the CDR3, the DNA is TGTGCCAGCCGGACAGGGGCTGGGGCCAACGTCCTGACTTTC. It translates to CASRTGAGANVLTF.

V is TRBV27 and J is TRBJ1-2; 7 bases match TRBD1. The germline gives CDR1 MNHEY, CDR2 SMNVEV (reference sequence). The CDR3 covers 12 residues. J gave up 8 bases and V 6 bases, and 6 bases lay outside the gene matches. CDR3 amino acids: CASRGTVGGYTF. The CDR3 DNA is TGTGCCAGCAGGGGGACAGTTGGCGGCTACACCTTC.

This clone was counted once. The CDR3 sequence is CASSSIGTVYGYTF. The DNA of the CDR3 is TGTGCCAGCAGCTCCATCGGGACAGTCTATGGCTACACCTTC. The chain carries TRBV28 and TRBJ1-2; TRBD1 aligns across 7 bases. Germline CDR1 is MDHEN and CDR2 is SYDVKM. This CDR3 spans 14 amino acids. V gave up 6 bases and J gave up 4 bases; unmatched junction bases: 8.

The rearrangement uses TRBV9 and TRBJ2-2, with D hard to call. CDR3 length: 13 residues. CDR1 is SGDLS and CDR2 is YYNGEE in the germline V gene. V lost 3 bases and J 6 bases, leaving 9 bases between the germline ends. The chain's CDR3 is CASSEQLAGELFF. The CDR3 DNA follows: TGTGCCAGCAGCGAACAGCTCGCCGGGGAGCTGTTTTTT.